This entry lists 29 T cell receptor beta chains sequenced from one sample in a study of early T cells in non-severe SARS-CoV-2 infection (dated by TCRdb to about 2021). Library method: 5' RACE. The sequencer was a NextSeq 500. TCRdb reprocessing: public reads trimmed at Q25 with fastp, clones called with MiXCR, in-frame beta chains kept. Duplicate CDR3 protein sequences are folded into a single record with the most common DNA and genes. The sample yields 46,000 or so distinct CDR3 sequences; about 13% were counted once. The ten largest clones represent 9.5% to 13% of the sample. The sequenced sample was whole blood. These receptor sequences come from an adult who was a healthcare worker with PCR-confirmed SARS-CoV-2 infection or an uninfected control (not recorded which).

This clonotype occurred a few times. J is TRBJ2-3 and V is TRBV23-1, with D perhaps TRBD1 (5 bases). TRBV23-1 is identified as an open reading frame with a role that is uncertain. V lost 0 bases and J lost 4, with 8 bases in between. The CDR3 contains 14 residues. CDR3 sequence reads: CASSQSTVPDTQYF. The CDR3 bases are TGCGCCAGCAGTCAATCGACAGTACCAGATACGCAGTATTTT.

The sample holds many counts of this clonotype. CDR3 region: CASSILGDYTDTQYF. CDR3 sequence (DNA): TGTGCCAGCAGTATTTTAGGGGACTACACAGATACGCAGTATTTT. This chain joins TRBV28 and TRBJ2-3, with TRBD2 matching 7 bases. The CDR3 is made up of 15 amino acids. Germline values: CDR1 MDHEN, CDR2 SYDVKM. The ends lost 5 bases at V and 2 bases at J; junction bases unmatched: 7.

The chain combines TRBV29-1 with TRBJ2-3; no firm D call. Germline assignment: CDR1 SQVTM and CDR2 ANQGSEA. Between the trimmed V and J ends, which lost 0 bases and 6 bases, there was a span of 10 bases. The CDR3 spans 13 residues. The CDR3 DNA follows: TGCAGCGTTGAAGATCGAACTTTCGATACGCAGTATTTT. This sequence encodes CSVEDRTFDTQYF.

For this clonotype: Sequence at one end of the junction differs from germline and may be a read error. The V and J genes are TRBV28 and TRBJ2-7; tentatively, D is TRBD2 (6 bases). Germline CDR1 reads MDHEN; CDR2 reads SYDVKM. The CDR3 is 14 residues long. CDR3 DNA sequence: TGTCCCAGTGGTACTTCGCGGGGCTACTACGAGCAGTACTTC. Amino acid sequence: CPSGTSRGYYEQYF.

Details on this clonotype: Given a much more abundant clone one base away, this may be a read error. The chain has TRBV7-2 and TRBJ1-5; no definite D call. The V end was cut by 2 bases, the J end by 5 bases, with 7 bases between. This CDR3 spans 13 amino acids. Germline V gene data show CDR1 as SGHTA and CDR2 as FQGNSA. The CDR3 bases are TGTGCCAGCAGCTTACAGCCCCATCAGCCCCAGCATTTT. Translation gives CASSLQPHQPQHF.

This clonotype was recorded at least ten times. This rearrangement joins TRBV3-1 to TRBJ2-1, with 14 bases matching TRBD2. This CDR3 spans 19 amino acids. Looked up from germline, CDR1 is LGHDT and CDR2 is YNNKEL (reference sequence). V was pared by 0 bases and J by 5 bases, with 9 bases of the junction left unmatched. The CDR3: CASSQDLAGTSGRDNEQFF. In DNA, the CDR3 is TGTGCCAGCAGCCAAGATCTGGCCGGGACTAGCGGGAGAGACAATGAGCAGTTCTTC.

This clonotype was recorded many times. DNA for the CDR3: TGTGCCAGCAGCCTGCTTGGGGGAGCTAATGAAAAACTGTTTTTT. Translated, it gives CASSLLGGANEKLFF. The chain carries TRBV7-8 and TRBJ1-4, with a tentative D call TRBD1 (5 bases). The CDR3 loop spans 15 amino acids. Germline assignment: CDR1 SGHVS and CDR2 FQNEAQ. The V end was cut by 5 bases, the J end by 3 bases, with 13 bases between.

The CDR3 loop is CASSEQGPSYEQYF. CDR3 DNA sequence: TGTGCCAGCAGTGAACAGGGTCCCTCCTACGAGCAGTACTTC. The chain has TRBV28 and TRBJ2-7, with D possibly matching TRBD1 (6 bases). Germline loops: CDR1 MDHEN, CDR2 SYDVKM. V was clipped by 5 bases and J by 0 bases, with 11 bases between them. CDR3 length: 14 amino acids.

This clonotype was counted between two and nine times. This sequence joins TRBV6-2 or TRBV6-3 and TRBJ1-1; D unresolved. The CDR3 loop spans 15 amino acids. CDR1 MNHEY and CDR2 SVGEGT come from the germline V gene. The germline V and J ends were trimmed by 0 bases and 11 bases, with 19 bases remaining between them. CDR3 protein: CASSYSDPTTSGAFF. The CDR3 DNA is TGTGCCAGCAGTTACTCTGACCCGACAACTTCGGGGGCTTTCTTT.

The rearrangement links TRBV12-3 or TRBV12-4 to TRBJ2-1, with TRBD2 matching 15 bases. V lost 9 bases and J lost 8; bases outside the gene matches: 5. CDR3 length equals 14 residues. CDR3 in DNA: TGTGCCAGTGGACTAGCGGGAGGGCGGCATGAGCAGTTCTTC. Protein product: CASGLAGGRHEQFF.

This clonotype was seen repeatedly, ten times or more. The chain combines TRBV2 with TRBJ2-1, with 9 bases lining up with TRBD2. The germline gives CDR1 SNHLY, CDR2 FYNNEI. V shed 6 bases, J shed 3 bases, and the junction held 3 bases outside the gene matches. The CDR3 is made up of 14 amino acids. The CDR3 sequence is CASRTSGFYNEQFF. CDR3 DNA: TGTGCCAGCAGAACTAGCGGGTTCTACAATGAGCAGTTCTTC.

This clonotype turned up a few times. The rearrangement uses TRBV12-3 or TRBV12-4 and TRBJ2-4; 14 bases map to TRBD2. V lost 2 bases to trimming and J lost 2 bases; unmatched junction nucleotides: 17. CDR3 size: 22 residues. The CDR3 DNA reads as TGTGCCAGCAGTTTAATGACTACGGGGACTAGCGGGGGAGGGGTAACCAAAAACATTCAGTACTTC. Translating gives CASSLMTTGTSGGGVTKNIQYF.

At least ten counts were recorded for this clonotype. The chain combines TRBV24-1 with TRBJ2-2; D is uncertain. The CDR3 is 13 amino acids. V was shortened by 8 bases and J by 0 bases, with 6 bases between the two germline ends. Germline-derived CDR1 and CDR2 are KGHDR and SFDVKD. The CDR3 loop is CATTDPNTGELFF. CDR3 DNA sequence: TGTGCCACCACGGACCCGAACACCGGGGAGCTGTTTTTT.

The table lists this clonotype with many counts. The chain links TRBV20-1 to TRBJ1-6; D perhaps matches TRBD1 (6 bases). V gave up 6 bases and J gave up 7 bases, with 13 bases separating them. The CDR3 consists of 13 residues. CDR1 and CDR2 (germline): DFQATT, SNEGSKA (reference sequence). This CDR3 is CSAAQGANSPLHF. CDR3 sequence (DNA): TGCAGTGCCGCACAGGGAGCGAATTCACCCCTCCACTTT.

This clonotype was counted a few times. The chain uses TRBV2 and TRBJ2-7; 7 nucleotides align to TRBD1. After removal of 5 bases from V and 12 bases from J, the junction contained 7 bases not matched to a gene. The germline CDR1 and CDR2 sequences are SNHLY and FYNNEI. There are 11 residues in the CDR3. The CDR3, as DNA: TGTGCCAGCAGTTACGACAGGGAGTCGTACTTC. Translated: CASSYDRESYF. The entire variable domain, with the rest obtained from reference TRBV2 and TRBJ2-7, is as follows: EPEVTQTPSHQVTQMGQEVILRCVPISNHLYFYWYRQILGQKVEFLVSFYNNEISEKSEIFDDQFSVERPDGSNFTLKIRSTKLEDSAMYFCASSYDRESYFGPGTRLTVT.

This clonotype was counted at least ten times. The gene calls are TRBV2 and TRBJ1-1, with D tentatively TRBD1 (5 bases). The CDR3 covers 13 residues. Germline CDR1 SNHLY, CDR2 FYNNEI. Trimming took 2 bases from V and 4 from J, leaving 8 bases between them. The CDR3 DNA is TGTGCCAGCAGTGAAAGCAGGGTCACTGAAGCTTTCTTT. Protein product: CASSESRVTEAFF.

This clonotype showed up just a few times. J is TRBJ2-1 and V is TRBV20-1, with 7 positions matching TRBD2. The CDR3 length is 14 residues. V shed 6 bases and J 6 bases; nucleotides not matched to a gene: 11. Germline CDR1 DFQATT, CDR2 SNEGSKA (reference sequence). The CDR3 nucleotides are TGCAGTGCCTTAACGACTAGCTATGTCAATGAGCAGTTCTTC. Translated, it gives CSALTTSYVNEQFF.

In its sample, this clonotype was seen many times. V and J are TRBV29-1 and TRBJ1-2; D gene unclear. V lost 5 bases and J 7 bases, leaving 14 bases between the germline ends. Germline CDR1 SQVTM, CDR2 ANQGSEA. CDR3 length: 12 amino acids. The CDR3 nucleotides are TGCAGCGTTCAGTCTCCCGAGTCTGGCTACACCTTC. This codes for CSVQSPESGYTF. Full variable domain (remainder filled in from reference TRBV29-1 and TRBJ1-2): SAVISQKPSRDICQRGTSLTIQCQVDSQVTMMFWYRQQPGQSLTLIATANQGSEATYESGFVIDKFPISRPNLTFSTLTVSNMSPEDSSIYLCSVQSPESGYTFGSGTRLTVV.

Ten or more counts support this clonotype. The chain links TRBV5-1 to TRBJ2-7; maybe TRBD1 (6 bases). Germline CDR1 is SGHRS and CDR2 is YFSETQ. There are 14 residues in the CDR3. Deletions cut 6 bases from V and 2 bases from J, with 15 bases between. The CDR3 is CASTRTAGAYEQYF. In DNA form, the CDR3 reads TGCGCCAGCACTCGGACAGCCGGCGCCTACGAGCAGTACTTC.

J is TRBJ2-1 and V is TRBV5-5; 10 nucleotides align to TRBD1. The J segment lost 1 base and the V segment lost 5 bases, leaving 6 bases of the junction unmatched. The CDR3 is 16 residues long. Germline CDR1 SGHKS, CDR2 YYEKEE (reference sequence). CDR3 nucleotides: TGTGCCAGCAGTTTTTGGACAGGGGGGTCCTACAATGAGCAGTTCTTC. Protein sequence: CASSFWTGGSYNEQFF.

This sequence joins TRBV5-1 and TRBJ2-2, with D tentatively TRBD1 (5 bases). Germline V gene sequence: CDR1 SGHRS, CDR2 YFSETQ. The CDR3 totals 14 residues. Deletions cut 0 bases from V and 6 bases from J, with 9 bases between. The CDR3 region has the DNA TGCGCCAGCAGCTTGGAAGGGGCGGCCGGGGAGCTGTTTTTT. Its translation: CASSLEGAAGELFF. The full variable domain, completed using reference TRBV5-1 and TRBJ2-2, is KAGVTQTPRYLIKTRGQQVTLSCSPISGHRSVSWYQQTPGQGLQFLFEYFSETQRNKGNFPGRFSGRQFSNSRSEMNVSTLELGDSALYLCASSLEGAAGELFFGEGSRLTVL.

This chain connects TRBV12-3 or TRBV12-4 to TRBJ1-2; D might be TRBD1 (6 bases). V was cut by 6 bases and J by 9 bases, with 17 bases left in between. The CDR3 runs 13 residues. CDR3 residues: CASSPPDRNRYTF. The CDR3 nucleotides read TGTGCCAGCAGCCCCCCGGACAGAAACCGCTACACCTTC.

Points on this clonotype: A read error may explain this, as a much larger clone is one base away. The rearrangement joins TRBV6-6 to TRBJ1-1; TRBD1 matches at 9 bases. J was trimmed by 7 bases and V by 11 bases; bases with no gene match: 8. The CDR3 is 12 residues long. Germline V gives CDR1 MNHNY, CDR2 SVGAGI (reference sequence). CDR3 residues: CACRTGAIEAFF. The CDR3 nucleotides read TGTGCCTGCCGGACAGGGGCGATTGAAGCTTTCTTT.

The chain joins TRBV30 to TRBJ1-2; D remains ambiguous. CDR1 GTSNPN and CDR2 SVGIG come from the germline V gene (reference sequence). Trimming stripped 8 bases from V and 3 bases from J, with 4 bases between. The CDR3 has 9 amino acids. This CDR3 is CAGDYGYTF. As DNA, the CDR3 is TGTGCCGGGGACTATGGCTACACCTTC.

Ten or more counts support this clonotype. The CDR3: CSVQEGASNQPQHF. DNA for the CDR3: TGCAGCGTCCAAGAGGGGGCTAGCAATCAGCCCCAGCATTTT. The V gene is TRBV29-1, the J gene TRBJ1-5, with 7 nucleotides matching TRBD1. CDR3 length equals 14 residues. Germline V gene lookup returns CDR1 SQVTM and CDR2 ANQGSEA. V was pared by 6 bases and J by 0 bases, with 5 bases of the junction left unmatched. Full variable domain (missing parts from reference TRBV29-1 and TRBJ1-5): SAVISQKPSRDICQRGTSLTIQCQVDSQVTMMFWYRQQPGQSLTLIATANQGSEATYESGFVIDKFPISRPNLTFSTLTVSNMSPEDSSIYLCSVQEGASNQPQHFGDGTRLSIL.

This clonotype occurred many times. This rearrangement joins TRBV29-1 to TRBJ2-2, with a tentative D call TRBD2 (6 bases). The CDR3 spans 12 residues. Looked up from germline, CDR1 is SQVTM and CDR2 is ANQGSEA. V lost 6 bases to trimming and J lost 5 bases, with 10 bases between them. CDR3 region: CSVREATGELFF. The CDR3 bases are TGCAGCGTCAGGGAGGCAACCGGGGAGCTGTTTTTT.

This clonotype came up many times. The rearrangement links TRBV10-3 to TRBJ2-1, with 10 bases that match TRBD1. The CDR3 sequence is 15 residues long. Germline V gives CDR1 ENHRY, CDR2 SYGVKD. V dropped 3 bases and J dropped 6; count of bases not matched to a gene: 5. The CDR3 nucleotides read TGTGCCATCAGTGAAAGGGACAGGGGTCCCAATGAGCAGTTCTTC. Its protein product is CAISERDRGPNEQFF.

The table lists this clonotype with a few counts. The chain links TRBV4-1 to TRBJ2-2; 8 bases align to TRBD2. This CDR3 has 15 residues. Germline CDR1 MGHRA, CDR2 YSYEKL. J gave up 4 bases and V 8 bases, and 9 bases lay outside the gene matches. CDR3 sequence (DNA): TGCGCCAGCCGAGAGGTAGCGGGACGCACCGGGGAGCTGTTTTTT. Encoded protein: CASREVAGRTGELFF.

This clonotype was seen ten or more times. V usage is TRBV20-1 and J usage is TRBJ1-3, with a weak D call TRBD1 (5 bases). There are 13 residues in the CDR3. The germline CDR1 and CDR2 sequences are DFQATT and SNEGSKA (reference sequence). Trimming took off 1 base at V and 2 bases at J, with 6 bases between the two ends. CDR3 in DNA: TGCAGTGCTAGAGGAGGGGCTGGAAACACCATATATTTT. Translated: CSARGGAGNTIYF.